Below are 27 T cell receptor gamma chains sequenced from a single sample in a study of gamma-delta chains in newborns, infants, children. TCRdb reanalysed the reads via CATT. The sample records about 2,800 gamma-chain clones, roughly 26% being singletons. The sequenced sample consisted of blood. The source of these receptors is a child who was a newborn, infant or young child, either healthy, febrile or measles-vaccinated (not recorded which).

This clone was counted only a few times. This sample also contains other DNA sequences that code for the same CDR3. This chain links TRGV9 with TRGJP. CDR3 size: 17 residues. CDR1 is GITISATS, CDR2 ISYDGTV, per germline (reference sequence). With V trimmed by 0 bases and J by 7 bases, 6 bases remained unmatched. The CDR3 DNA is TGTGCCTTGTGGGAGGTGCGACAGGAGTTGGGCAAAAAAATCAAGGTATTT. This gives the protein CALWEVRQELGKKIKVF.

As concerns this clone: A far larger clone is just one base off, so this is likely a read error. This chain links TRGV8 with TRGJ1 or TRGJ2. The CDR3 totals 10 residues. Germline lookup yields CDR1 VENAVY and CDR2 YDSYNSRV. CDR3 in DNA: TGTGCCACCAGGGATCGCAAGAAACTCTTT. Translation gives CATRDRKKLF.

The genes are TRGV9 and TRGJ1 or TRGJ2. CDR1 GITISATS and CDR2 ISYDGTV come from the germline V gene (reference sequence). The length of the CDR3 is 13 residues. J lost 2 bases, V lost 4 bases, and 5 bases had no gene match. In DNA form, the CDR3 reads TGTGCCTTGTGGGAAGCCTATTATTATAAGAAACTCTTT. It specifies CALWEAYYYKKLF.

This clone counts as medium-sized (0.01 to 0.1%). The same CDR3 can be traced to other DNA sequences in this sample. This CDR3 reads CALWEVFELGKKIKVF. The CDR3 DNA follows: TGTGCCTTGTGGGAGGTGTTTGAGTTGGGCAAAAAAATCAAGGTATTT. V usage is TRGV9 and J usage is TRGJP. The J segment lost 7 bases and the V segment lost 0 bases, leaving 3 bases of the junction unmatched. CDR3 length: 16 amino acids. Germline values: CDR1 GITISATS, CDR2 ISYDGTV (reference sequence).

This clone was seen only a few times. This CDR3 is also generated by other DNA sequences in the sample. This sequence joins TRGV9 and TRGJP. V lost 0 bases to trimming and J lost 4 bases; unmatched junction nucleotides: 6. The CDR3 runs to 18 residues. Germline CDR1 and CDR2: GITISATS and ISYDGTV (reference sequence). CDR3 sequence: CALWEVPPQELGKKIKVF. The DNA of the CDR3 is TGTGCCTTGTGGGAGGTGCCGCCACAAGAGTTGGGCAAAAAAATCAAGGTATTT.

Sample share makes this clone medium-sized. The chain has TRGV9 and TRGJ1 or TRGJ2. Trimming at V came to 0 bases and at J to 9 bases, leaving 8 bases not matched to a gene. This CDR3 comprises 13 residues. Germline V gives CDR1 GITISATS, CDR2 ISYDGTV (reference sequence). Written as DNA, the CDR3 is TGTGCCTTGTGGGAGGTGCGCGTAGGTAAGAAACTCTTT. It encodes CALWEVRVGKKLF.

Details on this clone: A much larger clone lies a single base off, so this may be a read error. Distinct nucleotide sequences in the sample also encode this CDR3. The CDR3 sequence is CALWEVGLGKKIKVF. Written as DNA, the CDR3 is TGTGCCTTGTGGGAGGTAGGGTTGGGCAAAAAAATCAAGGTATTT. The V and J genes are TRGV9 and TRGJP. The CDR3 runs to 15 residues. CDR1 and CDR2 from the germline V gene are GITISATS and ISYDGTV (reference sequence). The junction had 3 bases not matched to a gene; V was cut back by 1 base and J by 9 bases.

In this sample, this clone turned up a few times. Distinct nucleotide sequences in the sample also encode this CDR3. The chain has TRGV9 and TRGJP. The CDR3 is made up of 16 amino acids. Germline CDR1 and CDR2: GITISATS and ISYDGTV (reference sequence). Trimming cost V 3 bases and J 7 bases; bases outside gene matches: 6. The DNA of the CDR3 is TGTGCCTTGTGGGAGCCACGTGAGTTGGGCAAAAAAATCAAGGTATTT. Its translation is CALWEPRELGKKIKVF.

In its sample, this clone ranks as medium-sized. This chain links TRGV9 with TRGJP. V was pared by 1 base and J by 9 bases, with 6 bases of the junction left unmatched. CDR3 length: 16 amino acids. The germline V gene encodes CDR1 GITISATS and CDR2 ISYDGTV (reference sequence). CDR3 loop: CALWEVPGLGKKIKVF. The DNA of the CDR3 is TGTGCCTTGTGGGAGGTTCCTGGGTTGGGCAAAAAAATCAAGGTATTT.

CDR3 loop: CALWEVHPGEGELGKKIKVF. CDR3 nucleotides: TGTGCCTTGTGGGAGGTCCACCCTGGAGAGGGAGAGTTGGGCAAAAAAATCAAGGTATTT. The chain joins TRGV9 to TRGJP. The CDR3 contains 20 residues. V lost 1 base and J lost 6; bases outside the gene matches: 15. Germline-derived CDR1 and CDR2 are GITISATS and ISYDGTV (reference sequence).

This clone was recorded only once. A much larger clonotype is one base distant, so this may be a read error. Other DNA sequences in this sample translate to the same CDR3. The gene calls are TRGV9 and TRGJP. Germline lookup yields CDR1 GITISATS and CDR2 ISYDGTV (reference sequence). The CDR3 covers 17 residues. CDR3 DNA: TGTGCCTTGTGGGAGGTGCAGCAAGAGTTGGGCAAAAAAATCAAGGTATTC. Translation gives CALWEVQQELGKKIKVF.

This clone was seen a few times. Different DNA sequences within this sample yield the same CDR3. The CDR3 loop is CALWERELGKKIKVF. CDR3 nucleotide sequence: TGTGCCTTGTGGGAGAGGGAGTTGGGCAAAAAAATCAAGGTATTT. The V and J genes are TRGV9 and TRGJP. Trimming removed 3 bases from V and 7 bases from J; junction bases left unmatched: 3. This CDR3 spans 15 amino acids. CDR1 is GITISATS, CDR2 ISYDGTV, per germline (reference sequence).

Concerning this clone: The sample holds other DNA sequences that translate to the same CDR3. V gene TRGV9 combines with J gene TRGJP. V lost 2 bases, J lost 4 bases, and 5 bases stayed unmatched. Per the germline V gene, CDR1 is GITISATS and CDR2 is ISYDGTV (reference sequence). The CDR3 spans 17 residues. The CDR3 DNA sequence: TGTGCCTTGTGGGAGGCCTCCCAAGAGTTGGGCAAAAAAATCAAGGTATTT. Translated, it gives CALWEASQELGKKIKVF.

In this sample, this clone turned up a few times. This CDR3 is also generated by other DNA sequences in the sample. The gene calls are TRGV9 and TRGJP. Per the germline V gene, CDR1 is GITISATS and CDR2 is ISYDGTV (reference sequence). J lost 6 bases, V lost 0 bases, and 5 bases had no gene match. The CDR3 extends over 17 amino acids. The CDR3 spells CALWEVPGELGKKIKVF. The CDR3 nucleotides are TGTGCCTTGTGGGAGGTGCCTGGAGAGTTGGGCAAAAAAATCAAGGTATTT.

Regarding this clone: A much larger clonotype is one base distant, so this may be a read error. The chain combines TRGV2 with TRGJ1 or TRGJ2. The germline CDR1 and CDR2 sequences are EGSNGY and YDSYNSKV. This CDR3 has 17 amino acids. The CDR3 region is CATWDGQLTPNYDKKLF. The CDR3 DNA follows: TGTGCCACCTGGGACGGGCAGTTAACCCCGAATTATGATAAGAAACTCTTT.

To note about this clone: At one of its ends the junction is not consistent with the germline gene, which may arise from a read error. The CDR3 loop is CALWEAGFFQELGEKIKVF. DNA for the CDR3: TGTGCCTTGTGGGAGGCGGGATTCTTCCAAGAGTTGGGCGAAAAAATCAAGGTATTT. The gene calls are TRGV9 and TRGJP. The germline CDR1 and CDR2 sequences are GITISATS and ISYDGTV (reference sequence). This CDR3 has 19 residues.

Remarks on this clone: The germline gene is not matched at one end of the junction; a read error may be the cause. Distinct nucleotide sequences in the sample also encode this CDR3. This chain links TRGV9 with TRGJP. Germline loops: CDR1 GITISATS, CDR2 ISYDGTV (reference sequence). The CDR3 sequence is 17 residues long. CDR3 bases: TGTGCCTTGTGGGAGGTGAAGCGAGAGCTGGGCAAAAAAATCAAGGTATTT. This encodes CALWEVKRELGKKIKVF.

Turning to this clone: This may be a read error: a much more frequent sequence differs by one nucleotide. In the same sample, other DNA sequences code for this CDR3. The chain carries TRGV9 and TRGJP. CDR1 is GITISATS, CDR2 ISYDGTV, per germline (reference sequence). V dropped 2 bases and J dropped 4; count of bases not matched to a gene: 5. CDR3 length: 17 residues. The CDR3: CALWEEKQELGKKIKVF. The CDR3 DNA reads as TGTGCCTTGTGGGAGGAAAAACAAGAGTTGGGCAAAAAAATCAAGGTATTT.

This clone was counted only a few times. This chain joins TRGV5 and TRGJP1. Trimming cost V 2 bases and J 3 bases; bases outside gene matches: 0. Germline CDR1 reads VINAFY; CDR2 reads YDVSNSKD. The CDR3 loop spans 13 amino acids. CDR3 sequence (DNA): TGTGCCACCTGGGACACCACTGGTTGGTTCAAGATATTT. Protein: CATWDTTGWFKIF.

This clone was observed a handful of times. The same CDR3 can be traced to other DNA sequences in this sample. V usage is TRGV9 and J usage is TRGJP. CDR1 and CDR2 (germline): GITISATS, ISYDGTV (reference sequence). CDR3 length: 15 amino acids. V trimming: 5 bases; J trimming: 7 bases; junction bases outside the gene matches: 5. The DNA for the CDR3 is TGTGCCTTGTGGGGTCGGGAGTTGGGCAAAAAAATCAAGGTATTT. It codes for CALWGRELGKKIKVF.

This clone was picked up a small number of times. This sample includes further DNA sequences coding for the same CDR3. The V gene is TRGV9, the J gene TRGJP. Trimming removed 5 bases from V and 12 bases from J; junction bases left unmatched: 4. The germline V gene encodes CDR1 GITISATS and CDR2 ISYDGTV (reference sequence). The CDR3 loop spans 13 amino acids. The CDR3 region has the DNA TGTGCCTTGTGGGGGTCGGGCAAAAAAATCAAGGTATTT. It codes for CALWGSGKKIKVF.

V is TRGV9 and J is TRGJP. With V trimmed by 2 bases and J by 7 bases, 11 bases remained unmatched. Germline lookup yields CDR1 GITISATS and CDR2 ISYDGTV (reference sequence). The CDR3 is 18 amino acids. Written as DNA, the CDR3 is TGTGCCTTGTGGGAGGCGGGAGTAGGGGAGTTGGGCAAAAAAATCAAGGTATTT. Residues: CALWEAGVGELGKKIKVF.

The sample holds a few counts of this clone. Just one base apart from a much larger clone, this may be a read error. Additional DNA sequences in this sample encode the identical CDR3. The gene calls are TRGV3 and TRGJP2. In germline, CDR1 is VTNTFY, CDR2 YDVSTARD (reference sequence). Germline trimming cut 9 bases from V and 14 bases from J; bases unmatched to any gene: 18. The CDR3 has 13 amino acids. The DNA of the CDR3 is TGTGCCACCCATGGACCACTAAAACCAATCAAGACGTTT. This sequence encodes CATHGPLKPIKTF.

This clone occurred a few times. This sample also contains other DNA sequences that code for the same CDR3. CDR3 residues: CALWEGNYYKKLF. CDR3 coding DNA: TGTGCCTTGTGGGAGGGGAATTATTATAAGAAACTCTTT. The chain links TRGV9 to TRGJ1 or TRGJ2. CDR1 and CDR2 (germline): GITISATS, ISYDGTV (reference sequence). CDR3 length equals 13 residues. V was pared by 2 bases and J by 0 bases, with 1 base of the junction left unmatched.

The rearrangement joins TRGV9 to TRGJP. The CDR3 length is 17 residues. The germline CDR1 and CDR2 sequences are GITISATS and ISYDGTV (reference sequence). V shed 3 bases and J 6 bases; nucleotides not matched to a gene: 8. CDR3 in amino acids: CALWESTGELGKKIKVF. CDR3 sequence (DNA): TGTGCCTTGTGGGAGTCAACGGGAGAGTTGGGCAAAAAAATCAAGGTATTT.

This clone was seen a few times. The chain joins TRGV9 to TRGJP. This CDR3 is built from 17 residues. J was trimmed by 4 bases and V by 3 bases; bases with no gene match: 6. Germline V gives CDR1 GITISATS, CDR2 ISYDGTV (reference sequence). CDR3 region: CALWEPDQELGKKIKVF. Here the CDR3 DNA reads TGTGCCTTGTGGGAGCCCGACCAAGAGTTGGGCAAAAAAATCAAGGTATTT.

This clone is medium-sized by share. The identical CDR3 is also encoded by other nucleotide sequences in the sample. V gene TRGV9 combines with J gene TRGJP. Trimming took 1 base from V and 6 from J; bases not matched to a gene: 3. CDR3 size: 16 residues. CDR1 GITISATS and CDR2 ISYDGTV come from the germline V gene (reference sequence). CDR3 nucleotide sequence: TGTGCCTTGTGGGAGGTCCCAGAGTTGGGCAAAAAAATCAAGGTATTT. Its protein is CALWEVPELGKKIKVF.